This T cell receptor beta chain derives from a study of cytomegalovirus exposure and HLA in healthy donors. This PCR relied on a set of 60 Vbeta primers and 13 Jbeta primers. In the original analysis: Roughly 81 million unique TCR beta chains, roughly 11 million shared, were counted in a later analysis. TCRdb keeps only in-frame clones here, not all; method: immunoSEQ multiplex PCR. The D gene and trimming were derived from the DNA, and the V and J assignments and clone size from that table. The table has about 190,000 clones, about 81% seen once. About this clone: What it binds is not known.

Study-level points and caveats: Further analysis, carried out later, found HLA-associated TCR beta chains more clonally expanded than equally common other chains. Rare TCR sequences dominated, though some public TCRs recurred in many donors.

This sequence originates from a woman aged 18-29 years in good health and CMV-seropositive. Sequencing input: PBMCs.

CDR3 sequence reads: CAISESGDTEAFF. The CDR3 DNA sequence: TGTGCCATCAGTGAGTCCGGGGACACTGAAGCTTTCTTT. V usage is TRBV10-3 and J usage is TRBJ1-1, with unresolved D. Looked up from germline, CDR1 is ENHRY and CDR2 is SYGVKD. There are 13 residues in the CDR3. Trimming cost V 0 bases and J 3 bases, with 5 bases left between them.